This T cell receptor beta chain was retrieved from a study of cytomegalovirus exposure and HLA in healthy donors. General study results and limits: Later on, a genetic analysis was performed. It linked a missense variant in DCLRE1C with V- and J-gene trimming of TCR beta. Earlier analysis found most TCR beta V segments productive about 90% or about 30% of the time.

Of note for this clone: The antigen is unknown.

The length of the CDR3 is 13 residues. The germline V and J ends were trimmed by 0 bases and 8 bases, with 10 bases remaining between them. The V gene's germline CDR1 is MNHEY and CDR2 SVGAGI. The PCR had 60 Vbeta and 13 Jbeta primers. Original processing methods: Unique TCR beta chains numbered about 80 million in a later analysis, with about 9.9 million shared. Method: immunoSEQ multiplex PCR; TCRdb's copy keeps in-frame clones and lacks some. V and J calls and clone size come straight from that table; D and trimming were deduced from the DNA. The data show under 95,000 clones, 60% to 80% seen once.

The sequencing input was PBMCs. This chain joins TRBV6-5 and TRBJ1-2; D not certain. The sequence was obtained from a woman in her forties in good health and CMV-seropositive. The CDR3 bases are TGTGCCAGCAGTTACTCGATGTATGGCGGCTACACCTTC. As protein: CASSYSMYGGYTF.